This TCR beta chain was obtained from a study of spatial heterogeneity in lung cancer. Study-level background: On average, each unique TCR and UMI combination appeared more than ten times in raw reads.

TCRdb re-analysed the 5' RACE reads in MiXCR, keeping a single row per CDR3 protein. The sample contains around 87,000 distinct CDR3 sequences, about 12% of which appear only once. This clonotype was detected only a few times. Regarding time point: sample taken at primary tumor resection. The donors, 72 patients with untreated early-stage non-small cell lung cancer, provided the samples. The CDR3 is 15 residues long. This chain links TRBV21-1 with TRBJ2-7; TRBD2 is the table's D call and was not checked against the DNA. TRBV21-1 has pseudogene status. Specimen: PBMCs, collected at surgery. The TCR comes from a male donor with early-stage non-small cell lung cancer. The CDR3 sequence is CASSEREGPGDEQYF. CDR3 DNA: TGTGCCAGCAGCGAGAGGGAGGGGCCTGGGGACGAGCAGTACTTC.